The 9 T cell receptor beta chains below were found in one sample sequenced in a study of T cells in localized non-small cell lung cancer. This table comes from immunoSEQ multiplex PCR, and its TCRdb copy is limited to in-frame clones, with some not included. Of around 2,000 clones listed, 35% are singletons. The material sequenced was lung tumor tissue, taken before any cancer treatment. Every receptor here comes from a female donor of 60 years or more with stage I lung adenocarcinoma.

Only a few counts were recorded for this clone. The rearrangement uses TRBV11-3 and TRBJ1-2; D gene ambiguous. The CDR3 runs 16 residues. Germline loops: CDR1 SGHNT, CDR2 YENEEA. V lost 1 base to trimming and J lost 3 bases, with 15 bases between them. CDR3 DNA: TGTGCCAGCAGCTTAGTGCCGGGGTTCGCGGACTATGGCTACACCTTC. It specifies CASSLVPGFADYGYTF.

The V call is TRBV19, the J call TRBJ1-5; TRBD1 matches at 7 bases. Trimming took 3 bases from V and 5 from J; bases not matched to a gene: 7. The CDR3 has 15 residues. Germline V gives CDR1 LNHDA, CDR2 SQIVND (reference sequence). The CDR3 DNA reads TGTGCCAGTAGTATCAGTCGGGACAGAGATCAGCCCCAGCATTTT. Protein product: CASSISRDRDQPQHF.

The chain couples TRBV6-8 to TRBJ2-1, with TRBD1 matching 10 bases. This CDR3 contains 16 residues. V was clipped by 6 bases and J by 2 bases; unmatched bases: 7. Germline loops: CDR1 MNHGY, CDR2 SAAAGT. For the CDR3, the DNA is TGTGCCAGCAGGACAGGGGGCGGGCATACCTACAATGAGCAGTTCTTC. Residues: CASRTGGGHTYNEQFF.

This clone was picked up a small number of times. This chain connects TRBV6-8 to TRBJ1-1; TRBD1 matches at 10 bases. The V gene's germline CDR1 is MNHGY and CDR2 SAAAGT. With V trimmed by 6 bases and J by 3 bases, 4 bases remained unmatched. The CDR3 sequence is 14 residues long. CDR3 nucleotide sequence: TGTGCCAGCAGGGACAGGGGGAGAGACACTGAAGCTTTCTTT. Protein product: CASRDRGRDTEAFF.

The V call is TRBV9, the J call TRBJ2-2; TRBD1 matches 8 bases. Germline CDR1 and CDR2: SGDLS and YYNGEE. V shed 0 bases and J 5 bases; nucleotides not matched to a gene: 0. CDR3 length equals 14 residues. The chain's CDR3 is CASSVGQGTGELFF. The CDR3 DNA reads TGTGCCAGCAGCGTAGGACAGGGGACCGGGGAGCTGTTTTTT.

This clone was picked up a small number of times. The chain is built from TRBV9 and TRBJ2-7, with TRBD1 identical over 7 bases. Germline V gene sequence: CDR1 SGDLS, CDR2 YYNGEE. The CDR3 extends over 14 amino acids. The J segment lost 3 bases and the V segment lost 0 bases, leaving 3 bases of the junction unmatched. The CDR3 spells CASSVAAGGYEQYF. In DNA, the CDR3 is TGTGCCAGCAGCGTAGCAGCAGGGGGCTACGAGCAGTACTTC.

The chain links TRBV28 to TRBJ2-1, with no clear D. The CDR3 is made up of 14 amino acids. From germline, CDR1 is MDHEN and CDR2 SYDVKM. The germline V and J ends were trimmed by 7 bases and 5 bases, with 15 bases remaining between them. In nucleotides, the CDR3 is TGTGCCAGCACCACGATAACGTTAGACAATGAGCAGTTCTTC. Its protein product is CASTTITLDNEQFF.

V and J are TRBV19 and TRBJ2-5, with TRBD1 matching 9 bases. V lost 5 bases to trimming and J lost 1 base; unmatched junction nucleotides: 8. The CDR3 consists of 16 residues. Germline assignment: CDR1 LNHDA and CDR2 SQIVND (reference sequence). CDR3 bases: TGTGCCAGTAGTGAACCGGGACAGGGACCCCAAGAGACCCAGTACTTC. Protein sequence: CASSEPGQGPQETQYF.

This clone rates as large. The chain combines TRBV6-8 with TRBJ2-6; the D is unclear. The V gene lost 6 bases and the J gene lost 10 bases, with 13 bases spanning the gap. In germline, CDR1 is MNHGY, CDR2 SAAAGT. This CDR3 spans 13 amino acids. The CDR3 loop is CASRLGLTNVLTF. The CDR3 nucleotides read TGTGCCAGCAGACTCGGGCTAACGAACGTCCTGACTTTC.